These 26 T cell receptor beta chains came from one sample sequenced in a study of chronic HIV infection and antiretroviral therapy. Each CDR3 protein gets one entry after TCRdb re-called the 5' RACE reads with MiXCR. The sample shows about 38,000 distinct CDR3 sequences, about 7.4% of them seen only once. Sequencing used peripheral blood. The receptor set was obtained from an adult who had HIV and had not received antiretroviral therapy, or was an uninfected healthy control (not recorded which).

This clonotype has only a few counts. This chain uses TRBV7-2 with TRBJ2-7; a weak D match, TRBD2 (6 bases). CDR3 length equals 16 residues. Trimming removed 2 bases from V and 7 bases from J, with 21 bases in between. Germline-derived CDR1 and CDR2 are SGHTA and FQGNSA. CDR3 in DNA: TGTGCCAGCAGCTTAAGCCCAACGGGGGTAGCGAGGGAGCAGTACTTC. Its protein product is CASSLSPTGVAREQYF.

The chain has TRBV12-3 or TRBV12-4 and TRBJ1-5; D gene uncertain. The CDR3 has 14 amino acids. Deletions cut 2 bases from V and 0 bases from J, with 5 bases between. This chain's CDR3 is CASSLFGSNQPQHF. CDR3 nucleotide sequence: TGTGCCAGCAGTTTATTCGGTAGCAATCAGCCCCAGCATTTT.

This clonotype has at least ten counts. The chain employs TRBV7-3 and TRBJ2-3, with D uncertain. Germline values: CDR1 SGHTA, CDR2 FQGTGA. Trimming left V 0 bases short and J 6 bases short, with 7 bases between. The CDR3 runs to 13 residues. The CDR3 is CASSLTLMDTQYF. For the CDR3, the DNA is TGTGCCAGCAGCTTAACGCTTATGGATACGCAGTATTTT.

This clonotype showed up just a few times. The CDR3 bases are TGCAGCGTTGTCGACGGGCCCATGCTAACTGAAGCTTTCTTT. This codes for CSVVDGPMLTEAFF. V usage is TRBV29-1 and J usage is TRBJ1-1, with unresolved D. V lost 4 bases and J lost 5, with 17 bases in between. The CDR3 runs to 14 residues. Germline values: CDR1 SQVTM, CDR2 ANQGSEA.

In its sample, this clonotype was seen many times. The J gene is TRBJ2-1, the V gene TRBV11-2; TRBD2 matches at 13 bases. Per germline, CDR1 SGHAT and CDR2 FQNNGV. J was trimmed by 9 bases and V by 1 base; bases with no gene match: 6. This CDR3 comprises 16 residues. In DNA, the CDR3 is TGTGCCAGCAGCTTAGTCGGACTAGCGGGAGTCCGTGAGCAGTTCTTC. Translation: CASSLVGLAGVREQFF.

V gene TRBV28 combines with J gene TRBJ2-3; 7 bases are a match to TRBD1. The germline V gene has CDR1 MDHEN and CDR2 SYDVKM. This CDR3 has 14 residues. The V segment lost 6 bases and the J segment 1 base; nucleotides outside the gene matches: 4. The CDR3 region has the DNA TGTGCCAGCAGCCGAGGACAGGGCACAGATACGCAGTATTTT. Translation: CASSRGQGTDTQYF.

In this sample, this clonotype turned up a few times. This rearrangement joins TRBV6-1 to TRBJ1-1; D is unclear. V was trimmed by 9 bases and J by 3 bases, leaving 5 bases between them. Germline CDR1 and CDR2: MNHNS and SASEGT. The CDR3 has 10 amino acids. Here the CDR3 reads CASEDTEAFF. In DNA, the CDR3 is TGTGCCAGTGAGGACACTGAAGCTTTCTTT.

This clonotype was detected a few times. The chain joins TRBV21-1 to TRBJ2-7; TRBD1 was called by the table and not checked on the DNA. TRBV21-1 is flagged as a pseudogene. The CDR3 covers 14 residues. The CDR3 is CASQAGSGFYEQYF. For the CDR3, the DNA is TGTGCCAGTCAGGCCGGGAGCGGGTTTTACGAGCAGTACTTC.

This clonotype was observed a few times. The chain uses TRBV2 and TRBJ2-1, with TRBD2 as a possible D gene (5 bases). The CDR3 contains 15 residues. Per germline, CDR1 SNHLY and CDR2 FYNNEI. Deletions cut 9 bases from V and 6 bases from J, with 21 bases between. The CDR3 sequence: CASKIGLAKINEQFF. The CDR3 DNA follows: TGTGCCAGTAAAATAGGGCTAGCAAAGATCAATGAGCAGTTCTTC.

The sample holds a few counts of this clonotype. The chain recombines TRBV14 with TRBJ2-1; possibly TRBD2 for D (5 bases). Trimming took off 1 base at V and 4 bases at J, with 8 bases between the two ends. Germline V gene data show CDR1 as SGHDN and CDR2 as FVKESK. CDR3 size: 14 residues. As DNA, the CDR3 is TGTGCCAGCAGCCAAGTAGGGAGATACAATGAGCAGTTCTTC. This sequence encodes CASSQVGRYNEQFF.

This clonotype has a count of ten or more. In nucleotides, the CDR3 is TGTGCCATCAGTGAGTCGGGGGGGCCCGAGCAGTACTTC. As protein: CAISESGGPEQYF. The chain recombines TRBV10-3 with TRBJ2-7; possible D gene TRBD2, 7 bases. Germline CDR1 and CDR2: ENHRY and SYGVKD. V was clipped by 0 bases and J by 6 bases, with 9 bases between them. This CDR3 region has 13 residues.

This clonotype was seen only a few times. The chain uses TRBV28 and TRBJ2-3, with D possibly matching TRBD1 (6 bases). Trimming left V 5 bases short and J 1 base short, with 13 bases between. The germline gives CDR1 MDHEN, CDR2 SYDVKM. CDR3 length equals 15 residues. CDR3 sequence: CASSLRGSGTDTQYF. The CDR3 coding sequence is TGTGCCAGCAGTCTCAGGGGTAGCGGCACAGATACGCAGTATTTT. Full variable domain (outside the CDR3, taken from reference TRBV28 and TRBJ2-3): DVKVTQSSRYLVKRTGEKVFLECVQDMDHENMFWYRQDPGLGLRLIYFSYDVKMKEKGDIPEGYSVSREKKERFSLILESASTNQTSMYLCASSLRGSGTDTQYFGPGTRLTVL.

This clonotype was detected many times. This chain links TRBV5-6 with TRBJ2-3, with D uncertain. Germline CDR1 is SGHDT and CDR2 is YYEEEE. V was clipped by 1 base and J by 0 bases, with 9 bases between them. The CDR3 is 15 residues long. CDR3 region: CASSLRWPSTDTQYF. The DNA of the CDR3 is TGTGCCAGCAGCTTGAGATGGCCTAGCACAGATACGCAGTATTTT. The complete variable domain, with remaining parts taken from reference TRBV5-6 and TRBJ2-3, reads DAGVTQSPTHLIKTRGQQVTLRCSPKSGHDTVSWYQQALGQGPQFIFQYYEEEERQRGNFPDRFSGHQFPNYSSELNVNALLLGDSALYLCASSLRWPSTDTQYFGPGTRLTVL.

This clonotype was recorded at least ten times. The chain is built from TRBV3-1 and TRBJ2-1; the D call may be TRBD1 or TRBD2 (5 bases each). The V end was cut by 4 bases, the J end by 6 bases, with 10 bases between. The germline V gene encodes CDR1 LGHDT and CDR2 YNNKEL (reference sequence). The CDR3 consists of 13 residues. In nucleotides, the CDR3 is TGTGCCAGCAGCCGAACTAGGGGCAATGAGCAGTTCTTC. This encodes CASSRTRGNEQFF.

Remarks on this clonotype: Compared with germline, one end of the junction differs, possibly owing to a read error. The CDR3 DNA is TGTGCCAGCAGTAGATATTCCCTAGGGGTGAACACTGAAACTTTCTTT. Amino acid sequence: CASSRYSLGVNTETFF. The rearrangement links TRBV28 to TRBJ1-1; possibly TRBD1 for D (5 bases). The CDR3 extends over 16 amino acids. Germline V CDR1 and CDR2: MDHEN, SYDVKM.

This clonotype showed up just a few times. This chain uses TRBV5-4 with TRBJ2-3; TRBD2 aligns across 14 bases. Germline CDR1 is SGHNT and CDR2 is YYREEE (reference sequence). The junction had 9 bases not matched to a gene; V was cut back by 4 bases and J by 5 bases. This CDR3 spans 17 amino acids. Written as DNA, the CDR3 is TGTGCCAGCAGCCCGGGACTAGCGGGAGCCCCGGGAGATACGCAGTATTTT. This translates into CASSPGLAGAPGDTQYF.

This chain connects TRBV27 to TRBJ1-1; 7 bases align to TRBD1. CDR1 is MNHEY, CDR2 SMNVEV, per germline (reference sequence). Trimming cost V 3 bases and J 1 base; bases outside gene matches: 5. The CDR3 is 15 amino acids. CDR3: CASSLSRTGNTEAFF. The CDR3 DNA reads as TGTGCCAGCAGTTTGTCCAGGACAGGGAACACTGAAGCTTTCTTT.

This clonotype has at least ten counts. CDR3 sequence reads: CASRYPGTAREQYF. DNA of the CDR3: TGTGCCAGCAGGTACCCCGGGACTGCACGCGAGCAGTACTTC. The chain has TRBV28 and TRBJ2-7, with D possibly matching TRBD2 (6 bases). CDR1 MDHEN and CDR2 SYDVKM come from the germline V gene. This CDR3 has 14 amino acids. Trimming took 6 bases from V and 6 from J, leaving 18 bases between them.

The J gene is TRBJ2-3, the V gene TRBV12-3 or TRBV12-4; D is perhaps TRBD1 or TRBD2 (5 bases each). CDR3 length: 14 residues. Trimming removed 7 bases at V and 1 base at J, with 12 bases between. Here the CDR3 reads CASKPTGRTDTQYF. The DNA of the CDR3 is TGTGCCAGCAAACCAACGGGGCGCACAGATACGCAGTATTTT.

The V call is TRBV7-2, the J call TRBJ1-2, with 11 bases matching TRBD1. This CDR3 region has 15 residues. The germline V gene has CDR1 SGHTA and CDR2 FQGNSA. The V and J ends lost 4 bases and 4 bases, in that order; junction bases with no gene match: 5. This CDR3 is CASSSGQGAGYGYTF. The CDR3 coding sequence is TGTGCCAGCAGCTCCGGACAGGGGGCTGGCTATGGCTACACCTTC.

This clonotype was recorded many times. The chain is built from TRBV29-1 and TRBJ2-5; D not resolved. The germline V and J ends were trimmed by 7 bases and 0 bases, with 9 bases remaining between them. This CDR3 is built from 12 residues. Germline loops: CDR1 SQVTM, CDR2 ANQGSEA. In nucleotides, the CDR3 is TGCAGCGCCGAGCGCGACCAAGAGACCCAGTACTTC. Protein: CSAERDQETQYF.

This clonotype was counted at least ten times. The rearrangement uses TRBV29-1 and TRBJ2-3, with TRBD2 as a possible D gene (5 bases). CDR1 and CDR2 from the germline V gene are SQVTM and ANQGSEA. The V end lost 6 bases, the J end lost 2 bases, and 15 bases lay between the germline ends. The CDR3 runs 14 residues. The CDR3 region has the DNA TGCAGCGTCGCGGACTCGGCGGCCACAGATACGCAGTATTTT. Protein sequence: CSVADSAATDTQYF.

In this sample, this clonotype turned up many times. This chain connects TRBV10-1 to TRBJ2-5, with D tentatively TRBD2 (5 bases). Trimming stripped 3 bases from V and 7 bases from J, with 15 bases between. The CDR3 runs 14 residues. Germline CDR1 reads WNHNN; CDR2 reads SYGVQD (reference sequence). The CDR3 sequence: CASSDQSLSGTQYF. As DNA, the CDR3 is TGCGCCAGCAGTGACCAATCGTTGAGCGGGACCCAGTACTTC.

At least ten counts were recorded for this clonotype. The rearrangement links TRBV29-1 to TRBJ2-1, with a possible D match to TRBD1 (6 bases). This CDR3 contains 14 residues. V lost 3 bases, J lost 4 bases, and 13 bases lay in between. Germline V gives CDR1 SQVTM, CDR2 ANQGSEA. CDR3 sequence (DNA): TGCAGCGTTGAGGTAGAACAGGGTTACAATGAGCAGTTCTTC. Its translation: CSVEVEQGYNEQFF.

The CDR3, as DNA: TGTGCCAGCAGTTTCATCGGGACAGGTACCTACGAGCAGTACTTC. The encoded protein is CASSFIGTGTYEQYF. This rearrangement joins TRBV28 to TRBJ2-7; 8 bases map to TRBD1. Looked up from germline, CDR1 is MDHEN and CDR2 is SYDVKM. The length of the CDR3 is 15 residues. The V gene end was trimmed by 3 bases and the J gene end by 2 bases; junction bases not matched to a gene: 6.

This clonotype was counted many times. The chain couples TRBV28 to TRBJ2-7; 9 nucleotides match TRBD2. Germline-derived CDR1 and CDR2 are MDHEN and SYDVKM. The ends lost 2 bases at V and 12 bases at J; junction bases unmatched: 8. The CDR3 sequence is 13 residues long. CDR3 residues: CASSLTSGWMWYF. CDR3 coding DNA: TGTGCCAGCAGTTTAACTAGCGGGTGGATGTGGTACTTC.